This TCR beta chain was obtained from a study of beta chain features in type 1 diabetes. Study-level findings and limits: Cells expressing TCR highly could be over-represented by cDNA sequencing. Although PCR might favor shorter templates, it would do so equally in patients and controls.

As every portion of the isolated RNA was reverse transcribed, the sequencing read expressed TCRB transcripts. The repertoire was sequenced with immunoSEQ multiplex PCR; TCRdb's copy has only in-frame clones and lacks some. The data contain hundreds of thousands of clones, approximately 15% of them seen just once; the ten biggest clones take up 0.03% to 0.04%. A word on this clone: Its antigen is unidentified.

Sorting with CD45RO/CCR7/CD25/CD127/CD95/CD27 yielded naive, central memory, regulatory and stem-like memory CD4+ cells. Purity exceeding 98% was reached by all sorted populations. The clonotype originates from a young man in good health. The sample consisted of naive CD4+ T cells from blood.

The CDR3 loop reads CASSFGTHNQPQHF. The CDR3 coding sequence is TGTGCCAGCAGCTTCGGGACCCACAATCAGCCCCAGCATTTT. The rearrangement joins TRBV7-2 to TRBJ1-5; D is possibly TRBD1 (5 bases). The germline V and J ends were trimmed by 3 bases and 3 bases, with 9 bases remaining between them. This CDR3 has 14 amino acids. Germline-derived CDR1 and CDR2 are SGHTA and FQGNSA.